This passage covers 18 T cell receptor beta chains from one sample sequenced in a study of T-cell reconstitution after alpha-beta-depleted transplantation in children. TCRbeta library preparation incorporated unique molecular identifiers. From the PCR reads, TCRdb called clonotypes with MiXCR, one entry per CDR3 protein. The sample contains roughly 790,000 distinct CDR3 sequences, roughly 16% of which appear only once. The sample in question was PBMCs, mostly from graft donor cells, obtained 360 days after TCRalphabeta/CD19-depleted stem cell transplant. The receptors were gathered from a male patient between 10 and 17 years old who had a stem cell transplant for acute lymphoblastic leukemia, so the T cells may come from the graft donor.

This chain connects TRBV29-1 to TRBJ2-7; D ambiguous. Germline CDR1 and CDR2: SQVTM and ANQGSEA. The ends were cut back, 3 bases at V and 4 bases at J, with 22 bases in the middle. The CDR3 length is 16 residues. CDR3 amino acids: CSVEGIATSEIYEQYF. The CDR3 DNA reads as TGCAGCGTTGAGGGCATTGCGACGTCGGAAATATACGAGCAGTACTTC.

The chain has TRBV3-1 and TRBJ2-5; no reliable D call. Germline V gives CDR1 LGHDT, CDR2 YNNKEL (reference sequence). The CDR3 sequence is 14 residues long. V gave up 2 bases and J gave up 2 bases, with 9 bases separating them. CDR3 amino acids: CASSQSDGQETQYF. CDR3 in DNA: TGTGCCAGCAGCCAATCGGACGGACAAGAGACCCAGTACTTC.

At least ten counts were recorded for this clonotype. The CDR3 DNA is TGTGCCAGCAGCTTAGATCGGGGCAGGGGAAGCTATGGCTACACCTTC. It codes for CASSLDRGRGSYGYTF. J is TRBJ1-2 and V is TRBV11-2, with D maybe TRBD1 (6 bases). Per germline, CDR1 SGHAT and CDR2 FQNNGV. The CDR3 sequence is 16 residues long. V was clipped by 0 bases and J by 4 bases, with 15 bases between them.

This clonotype was recorded only once. The chain recombines TRBV7-9 with TRBJ1-2, with TRBD1 identical over 10 bases. J was trimmed by 5 bases and V by 1 base; bases with no gene match: 4. In germline, CDR1 is SEHNR, CDR2 FQNEAQ (reference sequence). CDR3 length: 15 amino acids. Written as DNA, the CDR3 is TGTGCCAGCAGCTTAGGCCGACAGGGGGCTTATGGCTACACCTTC. Its translation: CASSLGRQGAYGYTF.

This clonotype was seen a few times. This sequence joins TRBV12-3 or TRBV12-4 and TRBJ2-5, with D hard to call. V dropped 6 bases and J dropped 4 bases, with 18 bases sitting between them. CDR3 length equals 15 residues. CDR3 residues: CASRPRTSRGETQYF. The DNA of the CDR3 is TGTGCCAGCAGACCAAGGACCTCGCGAGGAGAGACCCAGTACTTC.

This clonotype was counted between two and nine times. The chain couples TRBV6-5 to TRBJ2-3, with no clear D. Trimming pared 0 bases from V and 2 bases from J, leaving 18 bases between. Germline CDR1 MNHEY, CDR2 SVGAGI. This CDR3 has 18 residues. CDR3 in DNA: TGTGCCAGCAGTTACTCGATGTCCGTAGTGCCATCCACAGATACGCAGTATTTT. Translated, it gives CASSYSMSVVPSTDTQYF.

This clonotype has just a few counts. CDR3 nucleotides: TGCGCCAGCAGCACCGTTAGCGGGGGGCCCGCCGGGGAGCTGTTTTTT. This codes for CASSTVSGGPAGELFF. J is TRBJ2-2 and V is TRBV5-1; 10 bases line up with TRBD2. The CDR3 spans 16 residues. With 4 bases clipped from V and 6 bases from J, the junction kept 9 bases outside the gene matches. Germline lookup yields CDR1 SGHRS and CDR2 YFSETQ.

The CDR3 reads CASSTGASYEQYF. The CDR3 coding sequence is TGCGCCAGCAGCACGGGGGCGTCCTACGAGCAGTACTTC. The chain is built from TRBV5-1 and TRBJ2-7; D is possibly TRBD1 or TRBD2 (6 bases each). V was pared by 4 bases and J by 1 base, with 9 bases between. This CDR3 is built from 13 residues. The germline V gene has CDR1 SGHRS and CDR2 YFSETQ.

The sample holds many counts of this clonotype. The rearrangement joins TRBV4-1 to TRBJ2-7; D gene unclear. Trimming took off 2 bases at V and 4 bases at J, with 9 bases between the two ends. Germline-derived CDR1 and CDR2 are MGHRA and YSYEKL. The CDR3 length is 13 residues. CDR3 sequence: CASSQPMGYEQYF. The CDR3 bases are TGCGCCAGCAGCCAACCTATGGGGTACGAGCAGTACTTC.

This clonotype was picked up many times. The V call is TRBV10-3, the J call TRBJ2-3; D is perhaps TRBD2 (6 bases). With 4 bases removed from V and 6 bases from J, the gap between germline ends came to 8 bases. CDR3 length: 12 residues. CDR1 and CDR2 (germline): ENHRY, SYGVKD. The CDR3 here is CAISVRGDTQYF. The CDR3, as DNA: TGTGCCATCAGTGTGCGGGGCGATACGCAGTATTTT.

This clonotype was seen many times. This chain connects TRBV7-6 to TRBJ1-5; D ambiguous. Germline assignment: CDR1 SGHVS and CDR2 FNYEAQ. The length of the CDR3 is 12 residues. Trimming took off 1 base at V and 7 bases at J, with 5 bases between the two ends. CDR3 amino acids: CASSLVGQPQHF. CDR3 nucleotide sequence: TGTGCCAGCAGCTTAGTAGGCCAGCCCCAGCATTTT.

This clonotype has more than one count but fewer than ten. The chain recombines TRBV5-6 with TRBJ1-2; possibly TRBD1 for D (5 bases). The V end was cut by 2 bases, the J end by 8 bases, with 19 bases between. The CDR3 has 15 residues. Germline V lookup: CDR1 SGHDT, CDR2 YYEEEE. The CDR3 is CASSFWQGAPPGYTF. The CDR3, as DNA: TGTGCCAGCAGCTTCTGGCAGGGCGCCCCCCCCGGCTACACCTTC. Supplemented by reference TRBV5-6 and TRBJ1-2, the full variable domain reads DAGVTQSPTHLIKTRGQQVTLRCSPKSGHDTVSWYQQALGQGPQFIFQYYEEEERQRGNFPDRFSGHQFPNYSSELNVNALLLGDSALYLCASSFWQGAPPGYTFGSGTRLTVV.

This chain uses TRBV5-1 with TRBJ2-3; 8 nucleotides agree with TRBD2. Germline V gives CDR1 SGHRS, CDR2 YFSETQ. V lost 3 bases and J lost 2; bases outside the gene matches: 8. The CDR3 is made up of 16 amino acids. CDR3 in amino acids: CASSWGGRTYTDTQYF. In nucleotides, the CDR3 is TGCGCCAGCAGCTGGGGCGGGAGGACCTACACAGATACGCAGTATTTT.

This clonotype was observed at least ten times. The CDR3 spells CSVDGLGGQDTQYF. The CDR3 DNA sequence: TGCAGCGTTGACGGTCTAGGCGGTCAAGATACGCAGTATTTT. The chain employs TRBV29-1 and TRBJ2-3, with D hard to call. CDR1 SQVTM and CDR2 ANQGSEA come from the germline V gene. CDR3 length equals 14 residues. V lost 3 bases and J 5 bases, leaving 15 bases between the germline ends.

There are a few counts of this clonotype. CDR3: CASSPSNWDRAYEQYF. CDR3 DNA sequence: TGTGCCAGCTCACCGAGTAACTGGGACAGGGCCTACGAGCAGTACTTC. The chain couples TRBV18 to TRBJ2-7, with 9 bases that match TRBD1. CDR1 KGHSH and CDR2 LQKENI come from the germline V gene. This CDR3 spans 16 amino acids. Trimming at V came to 3 bases and at J to 2 bases, leaving 8 bases not matched to a gene.

The chain combines TRBV5-1 with TRBJ2-7; possibly TRBD1 or TRBD2 for D (5 bases each). V was shortened by 1 base and J by 2 bases, with 16 bases between the two germline ends. This CDR3 region has 16 residues. Per the germline V gene, CDR1 is SGHRS and CDR2 is YFSETQ. CDR3 sequence reads: CASSLIVQAGAYEQYF. CDR3 DNA sequence: TGCGCCAGCAGCTTGATTGTACAGGCGGGCGCCTACGAGCAGTACTTC. The whole variable domain, remainder taken from reference TRBV5-1 and TRBJ2-7, is KAGVTQTPRYLIKTRGQQVTLSCSPISGHRSVSWYQQTPGQGLQFLFEYFSETQRNKGNFPGRFSGRQFSNSRSEMNVSTLELGDSALYLCASSLIVQAGAYEQYFGPGTRLTVT.

This clonotype was seen a handful of times. The J gene is TRBJ1-5, the V gene TRBV12-3 or TRBV12-4; TRBD1 matches 7 bases. The CDR3 consists of 16 residues. The V segment lost 3 bases and the J segment 5 bases; nucleotides outside the gene matches: 10. CDR3 residues: CASSFSRRDSDQPQHF. The CDR3 DNA sequence: TGTGCCAGCAGTTTTTCCCGTCGGGACAGTGATCAGCCCCAGCATTTT.

This clonotype showed up many times. This chain connects TRBV7-6 to TRBJ2-1, with D unclear. Germline V gene lookup returns CDR1 SGHVS and CDR2 FNYEAQ. V lost 2 bases and J 7 bases, leaving 6 bases between the germline ends. The CDR3 covers 12 residues. The CDR3: CASSLPRNEQFF. CDR3 in DNA: TGTGCCAGCAGCTTACCGAGGAATGAGCAGTTCTTC.